This entry describes one TCR beta chain. The CDR3 runs 17 residues. V gave up 0 bases and J gave up 1 base, with 16 bases separating them. Germline V gene lookup returns CDR1 SGDLS and CDR2 YYNGEE. This record belongs to a study of blood T cell repertoires in COVID-19. About the research overall: Sites across the United States, Italy and Spain contributed samples from acute and convalescent COVID-19. PBMCs, B-cell-depleted T cells, or T cells provided the cDNA or gDNA that made up the material.

In the authors' methods: Nucleated cell number was recorded as an estimate derived from reference gene primer amplification. The data were produced by immunoSEQ multiplex PCR, yet TCRdb's version contains in-frame clones alone and is incomplete. V and J calls and clone size are as listed in that table; D and trimming were resolved from the DNA. The sample shows fewer than 250,000 clones, about 83% of them seen only once. The sequencing input was peripheral blood. This chain joins TRBV9 and TRBJ1-1, with TRBD1 as a possible D gene (5 bases). The clonotype comes from a middle-aged woman with active or convalescent COVID-19. The CDR3 sequence is CASSVGQGGWRNTEAFF. For the CDR3, the DNA is TGTGCCAGCAGCGTAGGTCAGGGTGGTTGGAGGAACACTGAAGCTTTCTTT.